This TCR beta chain was obtained from a study of blood T cells in healthy people across ages. For the second PCR, which ran for 7 to 11 cycles, a sample-barcoded 5' primer and a J-beta primer mix were used. MiXCR, run by TCRdb on the 5' RACE reads, gives a single entry per CDR3 protein. The table lists approximately 850,000 distinct CDR3 sequences, around 42% of them singletons. V dropped 6 bases and J dropped 4 bases, with 16 bases sitting between them. Germline V gives CDR1 ENHRY, CDR2 SYGVKD. The CDR3 extends over 14 amino acids. General observations from the study: PBMCs that were unsorted prevented a conclusive naive versus antigen-experienced comparison.

Remarks on this clonotype: The antigen remains undetermined.

Source material: blood. This TCR came from a man in his 60s in good health. V is TRBV10-3 and J is TRBJ2-7, with D perhaps matching TRBD1 (6 bases). DNA for the CDR3: TGTGCCATCAGGGATGGGACACAACTTTACGAGCAGTACTTC. Translation gives CAIRDGTQLYEQYF.